These 15 T cell receptor beta chains share one sample of origin, sequenced in a study of cytomegalovirus exposure and HLA in healthy donors. Primers included in the PCR were 60 Vbeta and 13 Jbeta primers. Sequencing used immunoSEQ multiplex PCR; TCRdb keeps in-frame clones, though not all of them. The data show about 92,000 clones, 81% seen once. The sequencing input was PBMCs. Source of these receptors: a girl aged 2-10 years in good health and CMV-seropositive.

The genes are TRBV6-5 and TRBJ1-5, with 9 bases that match TRBD1. Trimming cost V 6 bases and J 3 bases; bases outside gene matches: 6. This CDR3 comprises 15 residues. CDR1 is MNHEY, CDR2 SVGAGI, per germline. The CDR3 DNA reads as TGTGCCAGCAGAAAGGGACAGGGCCTCAATCAGCCCCAGCATTTT. Translation: CASRKGQGLNQPQHF.

The J gene is TRBJ1-1, the V gene TRBV2, with TRBD1 matching 7 bases. The junction had 29 bases not matched to a gene; V was cut back by 6 bases and J by 7 bases. This CDR3 has 20 residues. Germline lookup yields CDR1 SNHLY and CDR2 FYNNEI. CDR3 amino acids: CASSLSNHAYPPGGWGEAFF. CDR3 bases: TGTGCCAGCAGCCTATCAAACCACGCTTACCCTCCAGGGGGGTGGGGTGAAGCTTTCTTT.

The CDR3 region has the DNA TGTGCCATCAGTGACCGGGAGAGGGGCTACACCTTC. This codes for CAISDRERGYTF. The chain uses TRBV10-3 and TRBJ1-2, with D uncertain. V was clipped by 3 bases and J by 8 bases, with 10 bases between them. The V gene's germline CDR1 is ENHRY and CDR2 SYGVKD. The CDR3 has 12 amino acids.

The chain links TRBV5-6 to TRBJ2-1, with 7 positions matching TRBD2. Germline loops: CDR1 SGHDT, CDR2 YYEEEE. J was trimmed by 5 bases and V by 6 bases; bases with no gene match: 11. The CDR3 consists of 15 residues. The CDR3 nucleotides are TGTGCCAGCACCAAGCTAGCGGCAGACAACAATGAGCAGTTCTTC. This codes for CASTKLAADNNEQFF.

The chain is built from TRBV18 and TRBJ2-3; unclear D gene. Looked up from germline, CDR1 is KGHSH and CDR2 is LQKENI. Trimming pared 2 bases from V and 3 bases from J, leaving 6 bases between. CDR3 size: 13 residues. CDR3 loop: CASSPTRTDTQYF. DNA for the CDR3: TGTGCCAGCTCACCAACGAGAACAGATACGCAGTATTTT.

The CDR3 bases are TGTGCCATCAGTGAGTACGGGGAGAAGATCTACAATGAGCAGTTCTTC. Protein product: CAISEYGEKIYNEQFF. This sequence joins TRBV10-3 and TRBJ2-1, with D possibly TRBD2 on 5 matching bases. In germline, CDR1 is ENHRY, CDR2 SYGVKD. Trimming cost V 1 base and J 3 bases, with 13 bases left between them. The CDR3 is 16 amino acids.

The V call is TRBV29-1, the J call TRBJ1-4; 7 positions match TRBD1. This CDR3 region has 12 residues. After removal of 2 bases from V and 6 bases from J, the junction contained 0 bases not matched to a gene. Germline values: CDR1 SQVTM, CDR2 ANQGSEA. CDR3 nucleotides: TGCAGCGTTGAACAGGGGGATGAAAAACTGTTTTTT. As protein: CSVEQGDEKLFF.

The rearrangement links TRBV7-2 to TRBJ2-1, with a tentative D call TRBD2 (5 bases). Trimming took off 5 bases at V and 5 bases at J, with 7 bases between the two ends. The CDR3 extends over 12 amino acids. The germline V gene encodes CDR1 SGHTA and CDR2 FQGNSA. The CDR3 sequence is CASSRGNNEQFF. The CDR3 DNA sequence: TGTGCCAGCAGCCGGGGAAACAATGAGCAGTTCTTC.

The chain combines TRBV7-2 with TRBJ2-2, with 7 nucleotides matching TRBD1. The ends lost 10 bases at V and 8 bases at J; junction bases unmatched: 7. CDR1 is SGHTA and CDR2 is FQGNSA in the germline V gene. The CDR3 contains 12 residues. The DNA for the CDR3 is TGTGCCAAAATGACAGGGCCAGGGGAGCTGTTTTTT. This translates into CAKMTGPGELFF.

The V gene is TRBV6-1, the J gene TRBJ2-1; 10 bases match TRBD2. The V gene end was trimmed by 0 bases and the J gene end by 13 bases; junction bases not matched to a gene: 15. Germline lookup yields CDR1 MNHNS and CDR2 SASEGT. This CDR3 has 17 amino acids. The CDR3: CASSEAHLAGATVIQFF. For the CDR3, the DNA is TGTGCCAGCAGTGAAGCGCATCTAGCGGGAGCAACAGTTATACAGTTCTTC.

The V gene is TRBV10-3, the J gene TRBJ1-1; no clear D gene. Trimming stripped 6 bases from V and 3 bases from J, with 11 bases between. Germline CDR1 ENHRY, CDR2 SYGVKD. The CDR3 runs 13 residues. Written as DNA, the CDR3 is TGTGCCATCAGGACTGACCTCGACACTGAAGCTTTCTTT. It is translated as CAIRTDLDTEAFF.

The V call is TRBV25-1, the J call TRBJ2-1; the D gene is possibly TRBD2 (6 bases). CDR3 size: 16 residues. V was clipped by 4 bases and J by 3 bases, with 16 bases between them. CDR1 is MGHDK and CDR2 is SYGVNS in the germline V gene. CDR3 in DNA: TGTGCCAGCAGTGGCCCCTCGGGACTGTACTACAATGAGCAGTTCTTC. Translating gives CASSGPSGLYYNEQFF.

The V and J genes are TRBV6-5 and TRBJ2-7; 8 bases are shared with TRBD1. The CDR3 is 14 residues long. V trimming: 0 bases; J trimming: 2 bases; junction bases outside the gene matches: 0. The V gene's germline CDR1 is MNHEY and CDR2 SVGAGI. CDR3 region: CASSYSTGAYEQYF. The CDR3 nucleotides read TGTGCCAGCAGTTACTCGACAGGGGCCTACGAGCAGTACTTC.

This chain uses TRBV6-6 with TRBJ1-2, with D uncertain. The V gene's germline CDR1 is MNHNY and CDR2 SVGAGI (reference sequence). The CDR3 covers 15 residues. Trimming left V 0 bases short and J 1 base short, with 9 bases between. The CDR3 region is CASSYSHGVNYGYTF. CDR3 DNA: TGTGCCAGCAGTTACTCGCACGGGGTTAACTATGGCTACACCTTC.

The CDR3 nucleotides read TGTGCCAGCAGCCGGGACAGGGTAACTGGCTACACCTTC. It translates to CASSRDRVTGYTF. The chain carries TRBV6-5 and TRBJ1-2, with 9 nucleotides matching TRBD1. V was clipped by 6 bases and J by 7 bases; unmatched bases: 6. Germline V gene sequence: CDR1 MNHEY, CDR2 SVGAGI. The CDR3 sequence is 13 residues long.